The 4 T cell receptor beta chains reported below all come from one sample, sequenced in a study of shared T cell receptors in the human thymus. TCRdb keeps only in-frame clones here, not all; method: immunoSEQ multiplex PCR. Here the sample spans about 660,000 clones, about 90% being singletons. This same sample was also part of a study on human thymus T cells.

Sequenced: thymocytes. These receptors originate from a boy under two years old with a congenital heart defect.

The chain links TRBV2 to TRBJ2-6; no firm D call. CDR3 length: 15 amino acids. V lost 2 bases to trimming and J lost 1 base, with 6 bases between them. Germline V gene lookup returns CDR1 SNHLY and CDR2 FYNNEI. CDR3 DNA: TGTGCCAGCAGTGAATCCCATTCTGGGGCCAACGTCCTGACTTTC. It yields the protein CASSESHSGANVLTF.

The chain combines TRBV28 with TRBJ1-2; 7 bases map to TRBD1. CDR1 and CDR2 (germline): MDHEN, SYDVKM. V gave up 4 bases and J gave up 7 bases; unmatched junction bases: 3. The CDR3 is made up of 12 amino acids. This CDR3 reads CASSWTGGGYTF. The CDR3 DNA reads as TGTGCCAGCAGTTGGACAGGCGGTGGCTACACCTTC.

The gene calls are TRBV27 and TRBJ2-7, with 9 bases identical to TRBD1. From germline, CDR1 is MNHEY and CDR2 SMNVEV (reference sequence). The CDR3 is 15 residues long. Germline trimming cut 6 bases from V and 5 bases from J; bases unmatched to any gene: 11. The DNA for the CDR3 is TGTGCCAGCAGGTGGCATAGGGGACAGGGCCACGAGCAGTACTTC. Amino acid sequence: CASRWHRGQGHEQYF.

The chain employs TRBV28 and TRBJ2-5, with D unresolved. This CDR3 region has 13 residues. V was shortened by 3 bases and J by 2 bases, with 7 bases between the two germline ends. CDR1 and CDR2 (germline): MDHEN, SYDVKM. The CDR3 protein is CASSLRRQETQYF. The CDR3 DNA sequence: TGTGCCAGCAGTTTGAGGAGACAAGAGACCCAGTACTTC.